This T cell receptor beta chain came from a study of control samples from healthy donors and cancer patients. The assay was immunoSEQ multiplex PCR, and TCRdb's table has in-frame clones only and misses some. The sample holds roughly 120,000 clones, approximately 94% seen once. The CDR3 loop spans 15 amino acids. The source of this sequence is a man aged 25 to 40 in good health. The sequenced sample was blood. V gene TRBV21-1 combines with J gene TRBJ2-6; the table's TRBD1 call for D was not verified on the DNA. TRBV21-1 is recorded as a pseudogene. The CDR3 nucleotides are TGTGCCAGCAGCTTGAGACAGTTGTGGGCCAACGTCCTGACTTTC. It codes for CASSLRQLWANVLTF.